This passage covers 12 T cell receptor beta chains from one sample sequenced in a study of spatial heterogeneity in lung cancer. TCRdb passed the 5' RACE reads through MiXCR, listing each CDR3 protein once. This table holds approximately 11,000 distinct CDR3 sequences, 6.1% found once. Noted time point: sample taken at primary tumor resection. The input for sequencing was normal lung tissue next to the tumor, taken at surgery. All receptors come from a male donor with early-stage non-small cell lung cancer.

The gene calls are TRBV12-3 or TRBV12-4 and TRBJ2-3; unclear D gene. V lost 7 bases and J lost 5, with 16 bases in between. The CDR3 runs to 14 residues. CDR3 amino acids: CASTLTLGLDTQYF. The CDR3 bases are TGTGCCAGCACCCTGACACTTGGGTTAGATACGCAGTATTTT.

This clonotype was seen at least ten times. This rearrangement joins TRBV20-1 to TRBJ1-2; 8 positions agree with TRBD1. Germline CDR1 is DFQATT and CDR2 is SNEGSKA (reference sequence). Germline trimming cut 5 bases from V and 5 bases from J; bases unmatched to any gene: 7. The CDR3 loop spans 13 amino acids. The CDR3 DNA sequence: TGCAGTGCTCCGACAGGGGAGGATTATGGCTACACCTTC. Protein sequence: CSAPTGEDYGYTF.

The chain has TRBV9 and TRBJ2-7; D is unclear. The CDR3 loop spans 14 amino acids. The germline CDR1 and CDR2 sequences are SGDLS and YYNGEE. Trimming took 0 bases from V and 2 from J, leaving 9 bases between them. This CDR3 is CASSVGQVTYEQYF. CDR3 in DNA: TGTGCCAGCAGCGTAGGTCAGGTAACCTACGAGCAGTACTTC.

This clonotype was observed at least ten times. V and J are TRBV10-3 and TRBJ2-2; D gene uncertain. CDR3 length equals 14 residues. The germline CDR1 and CDR2 sequences are ENHRY and SYGVKD. V was pared by 0 bases and J by 4 bases, with 6 bases between. The CDR3 region has the DNA TGTGCCATCAGTGAGTCTCGTGGCACCGGGGAGCTGTTTTTT. Protein: CAISESRGTGELFF.

This clonotype was recorded many times. The chain links TRBV20-1 to TRBJ2-1; 9 bases map to TRBD2. The CDR3 length is 18 residues. J gave up 5 bases and V 1 base, and 15 bases lay outside the gene matches. Germline assignment: CDR1 DFQATT and CDR2 SNEGSKA (reference sequence). The CDR3 DNA is TGCAGTGCTAGAGGGCCCGCGGTTAGCGGGAGTTCCCACAATGAGCAGTTCTTC. Translated, it gives CSARGPAVSGSSHNEQFF.

The CDR3 region has the DNA TGCGCCAGCAGTCAATCGGGGCAGGATAGCAATCAGCCCCAGCATTTT. Encoded protein: CASSQSGQDSNQPQHF. This chain links TRBV23-1 with TRBJ1-5; D is perhaps TRBD1 (5 bases). TRBV23-1 is assigned to the ORF class and has an uncertain function. The length of the CDR3 is 16 residues. The V gene lost 0 bases and the J gene lost 0 bases, with 9 bases spanning the gap.

V gene TRBV29-1 combines with J gene TRBJ2-1; the match to TRBD1 covers 7 bases. Per the germline V gene, CDR1 is SQVTM and CDR2 is ANQGSEA. J lost 0 bases, V lost 7 bases, and 18 bases had no gene match. The CDR3 has 18 residues. CDR3 in amino acids: CSALRDSTLISSYNEQFF. The CDR3 DNA follows: TGCAGCGCCCTCCGGGACAGCACACTTATTAGCTCCTACAATGAGCAGTTCTTC.

The table lists this clonotype with many counts. The V and J genes are TRBV3-1 and TRBJ1-5; 7 bases agree with TRBD1. The J segment lost 2 bases and the V segment lost 3 bases, leaving 7 bases of the junction unmatched. CDR1 is LGHDT and CDR2 is YNNKEL in the germline V gene (reference sequence). This CDR3 has 16 residues. In DNA form, the CDR3 reads TGTGCCAGCAGCCAGGGATACAGGGGAGGCAATCAGCCCCAGCATTTT. Translating it yields CASSQGYRGGNQPQHF.

This clonotype was observed a handful of times. The rearrangement uses TRBV20-1 and TRBJ2-1; 13 bases fit TRBD2. After removal of 6 bases from V and 9 bases from J, the junction contained 5 bases not matched to a gene. This CDR3 comprises 13 residues. Germline V gene data show CDR1 as DFQATT and CDR2 as SNEGSKA (reference sequence). CDR3 amino acids: CSARTSGSGEQFF. In DNA, the CDR3 is TGCAGTGCCCGGACTAGCGGGAGCGGTGAGCAGTTCTTC.

This clonotype has a count of ten or more. The chain links TRBV4-3 to TRBJ2-5; D unresolved. The CDR3 is 14 amino acids. The ends were cut back, 3 bases at V and 1 base at J, with 9 bases in the middle. Germline-derived CDR1 and CDR2 are LGHNA and YSLEER. CDR3 protein: CASSQDARQETQYF. CDR3 nucleotides: TGCGCCAGCAGCCAGGACGCCCGCCAAGAGACCCAGTACTTC.

This clonotype was recorded many times. The V gene is TRBV7-2, the J gene TRBJ2-4; 7 bases are a match to TRBD2. This CDR3 has 16 amino acids. Germline-derived CDR1 and CDR2 are SGHTA and FQGNSA. The V and J ends lost 5 bases and 5 bases, in that order; junction bases with no gene match: 12. CDR3 residues: CASSVGIAGEENIQYF. The CDR3 DNA sequence: TGTGCCAGCAGCGTGGGGATTGCGGGAGAGGAAAACATTCAGTACTTC.

The chain carries TRBV28 and TRBJ1-5; TRBD1 matches at 11 bases. This CDR3 has 16 amino acids. Germline loops: CDR1 MDHEN, CDR2 SYDVKM. Trimming removed 1 base from V and 6 bases from J; junction bases left unmatched: 5. In nucleotides, the CDR3 is TGTGCCAGCAGTTTATCCGGGACAGGGGGATTTCAGCCCCAGCATTTT. It is translated as CASSLSGTGGFQPQHF.